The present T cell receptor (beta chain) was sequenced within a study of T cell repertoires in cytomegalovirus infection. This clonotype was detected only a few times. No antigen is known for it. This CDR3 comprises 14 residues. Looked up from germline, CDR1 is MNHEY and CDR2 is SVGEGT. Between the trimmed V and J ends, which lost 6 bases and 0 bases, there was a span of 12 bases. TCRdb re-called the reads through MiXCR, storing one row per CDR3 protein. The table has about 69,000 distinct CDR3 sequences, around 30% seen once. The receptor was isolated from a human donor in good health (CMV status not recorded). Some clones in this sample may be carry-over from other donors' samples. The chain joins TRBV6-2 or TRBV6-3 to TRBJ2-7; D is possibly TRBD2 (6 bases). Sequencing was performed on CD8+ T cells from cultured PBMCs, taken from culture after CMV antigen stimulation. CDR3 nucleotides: TGTGCCAGCAGGAGGTCCGGGAGCTCCTACGAGCAGTACTTC. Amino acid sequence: CASRRSGSSYEQYF.